The 9 T cell receptor beta chains below come from one sample, sequenced in a study of T-cell memory formation after mild COVID-19. Each CDR3 protein gets one entry after TCRdb re-called the 5' RACE reads with MiXCR. The sample consists of approximately 450,000 distinct CDR3 sequences, roughly 18% of them appearing once. What was sequenced was PBMCs or a T cell subset sorted from them (not recorded which). Source of these receptors: an adult woman who had mild COVID-19 (a few samples of this study predate the infection). Cell type and time point are not known.

This clonotype showed up just a few times. The chain has TRBV20-1 and TRBJ2-3; D is ambiguous. Germline V CDR1 and CDR2: DFQATT, SNEGSKA (reference sequence). The ends were cut back, 1 base at V and 4 bases at J, with 12 bases in the middle. The CDR3 loop spans 14 amino acids. The CDR3 bases are TGCAGTGCTAGAGGGGCCCTAGTGGCAGATACGCAGTATTTT. The encoded protein is CSARGALVADTQYF.

This chain connects TRBV12-3 or TRBV12-4 to TRBJ1-4; possible D gene TRBD1, 6 bases. This CDR3 is 14 amino acids long. The V end was cut by 6 bases, the J end by 7 bases, with 15 bases between. CDR3 sequence reads: CASSQTGILEKLFF. In DNA form, the CDR3 reads TGTGCCAGCAGCCAAACAGGGATTCTTGAAAAACTGTTTTTT.

There are a few counts of this clonotype. The gene calls are TRBV4-1 and TRBJ2-3; D is possibly TRBD2 (5 bases). The CDR3 length is 17 residues. The germline gives CDR1 MGHRA, CDR2 YSYEKL. V dropped 0 bases and J dropped 3 bases, with 16 bases sitting between them. In DNA form, the CDR3 reads TGCGCCAGCAGCCAAGATCTTACTAGACCCGCAACAGATACGCAGTATTTT. Amino acids: CASSQDLTRPATDTQYF.

The chain links TRBV4-3 to TRBJ1-5, with D possibly being TRBD1 (6 bases). The V gene's germline CDR1 is LGHNA and CDR2 YSLEER. Trimming shortened V by 3 bases and J by 6 bases, and 12 bases separated the two germline ends. There are 14 residues in the CDR3. The CDR3 region has the DNA TGCGCCAGCAGCCATGACAGGTACAGTCAGCCCCAGCATTTT. Its translation: CASSHDRYSQPQHF.

This clonotype occurred many times. The chain links TRBV7-2 to TRBJ2-3, with D uncertain. V gave up 0 bases and J gave up 5 bases, with 18 bases separating them. The CDR3 runs to 17 residues. Germline assignment: CDR1 SGHTA and CDR2 FQGNSA. The CDR3 nucleotides read TGTGCCAGCAGCTTAGCAAGTTGGCTGGGGTCTGGAGATACGCAGTATTTT. This encodes CASSLASWLGSGDTQYF.

The chain employs TRBV2 and TRBJ2-6; D gene ambiguous. Trimming stripped 3 bases from V and 3 bases from J, with 9 bases between. The CDR3 loop spans 15 amino acids. Germline CDR1 SNHLY, CDR2 FYNNEI. For the CDR3, the DNA is TGTGCCAGCAGTGAGTCGCAGGTTGGGGCCAACGTCCTGACTTTC. Amino acids: CASSESQVGANVLTF.

This chain connects TRBV20-1 to TRBJ1-2; 8 nucleotides line up with TRBD1. V gave up 0 bases and J gave up 2 bases; unmatched junction bases: 8. Germline-derived CDR1 and CDR2 are DFQATT and SNEGSKA (reference sequence). CDR3 size: 16 residues. CDR3 in amino acids: CSARDLMGQANYGYTF. CDR3 DNA: TGCAGTGCTAGAGACCTAATGGGACAGGCGAACTATGGCTACACCTTC.

This clonotype occurred a few times. This chain uses TRBV20-1 with TRBJ2-5; unclear D gene. The CDR3 length is 11 residues. Germline V gives CDR1 DFQATT, CDR2 SNEGSKA (reference sequence). Trimming removed 0 bases at V and 4 bases at J, with 3 bases between. The CDR3 reads CSARDRETQYF. The CDR3 bases are TGCAGTGCTAGAGATCGAGAGACCCAGTACTTC.

This clonotype was seen only a few times. The chain carries TRBV27 and TRBJ1-6; possible D gene TRBD1, 6 bases. V lost 2 bases and J 12 bases, leaving 8 bases between the germline ends. This CDR3 spans 12 amino acids. Germline V gene data show CDR1 as MNHEY and CDR2 as SMNVEV (reference sequence). The CDR3 here is CASSLRGGPLHF. The DNA of the CDR3 is TGTGCCAGCAGTTTAAGGGGGGGACCCCTCCACTTT.